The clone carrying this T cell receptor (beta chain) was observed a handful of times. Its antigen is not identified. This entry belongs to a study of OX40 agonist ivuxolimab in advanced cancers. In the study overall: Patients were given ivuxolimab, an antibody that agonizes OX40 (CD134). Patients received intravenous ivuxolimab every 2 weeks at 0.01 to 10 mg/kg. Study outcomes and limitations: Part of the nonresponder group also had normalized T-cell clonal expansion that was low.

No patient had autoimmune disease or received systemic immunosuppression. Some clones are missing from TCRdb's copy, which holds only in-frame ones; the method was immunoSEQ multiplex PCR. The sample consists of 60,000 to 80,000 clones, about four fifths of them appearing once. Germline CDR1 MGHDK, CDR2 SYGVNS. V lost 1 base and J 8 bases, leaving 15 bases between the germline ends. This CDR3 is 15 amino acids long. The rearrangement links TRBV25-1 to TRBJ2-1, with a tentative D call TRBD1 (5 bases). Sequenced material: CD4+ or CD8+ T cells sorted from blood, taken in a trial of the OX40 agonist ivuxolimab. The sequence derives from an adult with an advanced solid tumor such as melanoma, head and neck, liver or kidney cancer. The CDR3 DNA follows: TGTGCCAGCAGTGAATCAGGGATCTTTAACGATGAGCAGTTCTTC. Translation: CASSESGIFNDEQFF.